This is a list of T cell receptor beta chains from one sample in a study of siplizumab effects on memory and regulatory T cells. Sequencing was performed with immunoSEQ multiplex PCR; in TCRdb, only in-frame clones are kept and a portion is missing. The sample contains about 100,000 clones, 80% to 95% of which appear only once. Sequencing input: CD4+ T cells sorted from blood. These receptor sequences come from a human donor in good health. Some clones in this sample may be carry-over from other donors' samples. Both conserved end residues are part of each CDR3. D genes are given only for firm matches. Size tells how often a clone was seen (once, few, many) or the class of an expanded clone, and some rows leave it out.

TRBV5-6	TRBD1	.	TRBJ2-5	15	CASSWTGTGQETQYF	TGTGCCAGCAGCTGGACAGGGACGGGACAAGAGACCCAGTACTTC
TRBV19	.	.	TRBJ1-1	14	CASSTGHPNTEAFF	TGTGCCAGTAGTACGGGACACCCGAACACTGAAGCTTTCTTT
TRBV6-4	TRBD2	.	TRBJ2-1	14	CASSMLAGDIEQFF	TGTGCCAGCAGTATGTTAGCGGGAGATATTGAGCAGTTCTTC
TRBV27	.	.	TRBJ1-3	15	CASSLSPDSGNTIYF	TGTGCCAGCAGTTTATCCCCAGACTCTGGAAACACCATATATTTT
TRBV6-1	TRBD2	.	TRBJ2-2	15	CASRPGLAGTGELFF	TGTGCCAGCAGACCCGGACTAGCGGGAACCGGGGAGCTGTTTTTT
TRBV7-9	.	.	TRBJ1-5	14	CASSLAPGNQPQHF	TGTGCCAGCAGCTTAGCCCCAGGGAATCAGCCCCAGCATTTT
TRBV7-7	.	.	TRBJ2-3	16	CASSLGVGRGADTQYF	TGTGCTAGCAGCTTAGGGGTTGGACGGGGAGCAGATACGCAGTATTTT
TRBV10-2	.	.	TRBJ2-3	14	CASSDRAASATQYF	TGCGCCAGCAGTGATAGGGCAGCCAGTGCTACGCAGTATTTT
TRBV18	.	.	TRBJ2-7	15	CASSPPITDNYEQYF	TGTGCCAGCTCACCTCCTATAACGGACAACTACGAGCAGTACTTC
TRBV18	.	.	TRBJ2-2	16	CASSPIAGANTGELFF	TGTGCCAGCTCACCAATAGCCGGGGCGAACACCGGGGAGCTGTTTTTT
TRBV9	.	.	TRBJ2-3	14	CASSVAGVIDTQYF	TGTGCCAGCAGCGTAGCGGGAGTAATAGATACGCAGTATTTT
TRBV5-1	.	.	TRBJ1-2	15	CASSLGGVRNYGYTF	TGCGCCAGCAGCTTGGGGGGTGTAAGGAACTATGGCTACACCTTC
TRBV5-1	.	.	TRBJ2-1	13	CASSWTAGNEQFF	TGCGCCAGCAGCTGGACGGCTGGAAATGAGCAGTTCTTC
TRBV14	.	.	TRBJ2-2	14	CASREDFGHGELFF	TGTGCCAGCAGAGAGGACTTCGGCCACGGGGAGCTGTTTTTT
TRBV30	.	medium-sized	TRBJ1-1	11	CAWAGGTEAFF	TGTGCCTGGGCTGGGGGCACTGAAGCTTTCTTT
TRBV5-8	.	.	TRBJ2-3	13	CASRRTGTDTQYF	TGTGCCAGCAGGAGGACAGGCACAGATACGCAGTATTTT
TRBV10-3	TRBD1	.	TRBJ2-3	16	CAISEAGTGGLDTQYF	TGTGCCATCAGTGAGGCCGGGACAGGGGGACTGGATACGCAGTATTTT
TRBV5-1	.	once	TRBJ2-3	15	CASSSGTTSTDTQYF	TGCGCCAGCAGCTCTGGGACAACTAGCACAGATACGCAGTATTTT
TRBV19	.	.	TRBJ2-7	14	CASSSLSRAHEQYF	TGTGCCAGTAGTAGCCTTTCGCGGGCCCACGAGCAGTACTTC
TRBV5-1	.	.	TRBJ2-5	13	CASSKAPQETQYF	TGCGCCAGCTCTAAAGCCCCTCAAGAGACCCAGTACTTC